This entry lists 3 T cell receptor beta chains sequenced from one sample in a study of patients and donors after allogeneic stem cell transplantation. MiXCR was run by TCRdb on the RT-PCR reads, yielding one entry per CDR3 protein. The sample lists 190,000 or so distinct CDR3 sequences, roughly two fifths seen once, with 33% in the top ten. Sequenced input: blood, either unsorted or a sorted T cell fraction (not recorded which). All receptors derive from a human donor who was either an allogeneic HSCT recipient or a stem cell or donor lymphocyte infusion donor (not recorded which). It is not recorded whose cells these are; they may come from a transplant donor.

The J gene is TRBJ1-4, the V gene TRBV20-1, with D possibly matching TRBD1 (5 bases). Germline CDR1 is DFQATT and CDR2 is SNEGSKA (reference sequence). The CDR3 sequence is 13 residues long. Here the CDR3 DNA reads TGCACCGTGAGGGGTAGCTATAATGAAAAACTGTTTTTT. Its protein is CTVRGSYNEKLFF.

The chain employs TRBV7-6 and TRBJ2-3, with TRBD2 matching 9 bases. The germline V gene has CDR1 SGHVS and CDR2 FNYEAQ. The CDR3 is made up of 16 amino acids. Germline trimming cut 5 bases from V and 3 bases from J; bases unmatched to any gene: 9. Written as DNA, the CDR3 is TGTGCCAGCAGCCTACTAGCGGGCCGTGAGACAGATACGCAGTATTTT. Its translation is CASSLLAGRETDTQYF. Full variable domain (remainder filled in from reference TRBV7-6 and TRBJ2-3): GAGVSQSPRYKVTKRGQDVALRCDPISGHVSLYWYRQALGQGPEFLTYFNYEAQQDKSGLPNDRFSAERPEGSISTLTIQRTEQRDSAMYRCASSLLAGRETDTQYFGPGTRLTVL.

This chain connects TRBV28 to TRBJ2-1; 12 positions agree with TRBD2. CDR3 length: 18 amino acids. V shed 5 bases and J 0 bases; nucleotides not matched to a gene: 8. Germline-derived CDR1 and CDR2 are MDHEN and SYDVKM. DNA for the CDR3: TGTGCCAGCAGTCTTCTAGCGGGAGGGACTTCCTCCTACAATGAGCAGTTCTTC. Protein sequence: CASSLLAGGTSSYNEQFF.